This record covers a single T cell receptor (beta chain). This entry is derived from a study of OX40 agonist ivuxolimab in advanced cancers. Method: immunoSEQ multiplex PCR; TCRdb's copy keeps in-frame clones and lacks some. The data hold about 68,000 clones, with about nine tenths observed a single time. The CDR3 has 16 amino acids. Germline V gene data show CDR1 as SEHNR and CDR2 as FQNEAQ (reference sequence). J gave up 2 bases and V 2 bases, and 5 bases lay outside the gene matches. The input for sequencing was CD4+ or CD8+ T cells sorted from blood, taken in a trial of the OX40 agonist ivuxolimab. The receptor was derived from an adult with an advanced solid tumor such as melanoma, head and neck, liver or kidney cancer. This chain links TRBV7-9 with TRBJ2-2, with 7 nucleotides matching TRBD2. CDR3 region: CASSLSGGVNTGELFF. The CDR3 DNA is TGTGCCAGCAGCTTATCGGGGGGAGTAAACACCGGGGAGCTGTTTTTT.